One and the same sample provided the 27 T cell receptor beta chains below, sequenced in a study of OX40 agonist ivuxolimab in advanced cancers. The data were produced by immunoSEQ multiplex PCR, yet TCRdb's version contains in-frame clones alone and is incomplete. The table lists roughly 59,000 clones, nearly 90% of them singletons. Sequences were derived from CD4+ or CD8+ T cells sorted from blood, sampled in a trial of the OX40 agonist ivuxolimab. Source of these receptors: an adult with an advanced solid tumor such as melanoma, head and neck, liver or kidney cancer.

The chain recombines TRBV6-5 with TRBJ2-7; 9 bases are shared with TRBD1. Germline trimming cut 5 bases from V and 6 bases from J; bases unmatched to any gene: 5. Looked up from germline, CDR1 is MNHEY and CDR2 is SVGAGI. This CDR3 is 13 amino acids long. CDR3 nucleotides: TGTGCCAGCAGTCCACAGGGGGCCAGCGAGCAGTACTTC. Residues: CASSPQGASEQYF.

The V gene is TRBV6-1, the J gene TRBJ1-2; 9 bases match TRBD1. Germline-derived CDR1 and CDR2 are MNHNS and SASEGT. The length of the CDR3 is 15 residues. Trimming at V came to 6 bases and at J to 2 bases, leaving 7 bases not matched to a gene. The CDR3 DNA reads as TGTGCCAGCAGCCCAAACAGGGGGCAGAACTATGGCTACACCTTC. Translating it yields CASSPNRGQNYGYTF.

The V gene is TRBV15, the J gene TRBJ2-1; maybe TRBD2 (6 bases). Trimming left V 0 bases short and J 4 bases short, with 22 bases between. The CDR3 sequence is 19 residues long. Germline V gene lookup returns CDR1 LNHNV and CDR2 YYDKDF (reference sequence). The CDR3 region is CATSRDVGSGGTLYNEQFF. The CDR3 coding sequence is TGTGCCACCAGCAGAGATGTCGGTAGCGGCGGTACCTTGTACAATGAGCAGTTCTTC.

This chain links TRBV6-1 with TRBJ1-5; the D is unclear. The germline V gene has CDR1 MNHNS and CDR2 SASEGT. The CDR3 runs to 13 residues. The V gene lost 6 bases and the J gene lost 3 bases, with 9 bases spanning the gap. The CDR3 reads CASRPGFNQPQHF. CDR3 nucleotides: TGTGCCAGCAGACCGGGTTTCAATCAGCCCCAGCATTTT.

This chain uses TRBV14 with TRBJ1-1; the D is unclear. Germline V CDR1 and CDR2: SGHDN, FVKESK. V gave up 2 bases and J gave up 3 bases, with 13 bases separating them. The CDR3 is made up of 15 amino acids. The CDR3 spells CASSQPIELDTEAFF. CDR3 nucleotide sequence: TGTGCCAGCAGCCAACCAATCGAGCTGGACACTGAAGCTTTCTTT.

The chain is built from TRBV20-1 and TRBJ1-2, with D tentatively TRBD1 (5 bases). The CDR3 runs 11 residues. Germline assignment: CDR1 DFQATT and CDR2 SNEGSKA (reference sequence). Written as DNA, the CDR3 is TGCAGCCCCGAGGGACTCTATGGCTACACCTTC. Amino acids: CSPEGLYGYTF.

The chain is built from TRBV18 and TRBJ2-3; D gene uncertain. The V and J ends lost 2 bases and 2 bases respectively, with 11 bases between them. Germline CDR1 is KGHSH and CDR2 is LQKENI. CDR3 length: 15 amino acids. The CDR3 loop is CASSPVGPDTDTQYF. The CDR3 DNA reads TGTGCCAGCTCACCAGTAGGGCCTGACACAGATACGCAGTATTTT.

The V call is TRBV5-1, the J call TRBJ1-5; TRBD1 aligns across 8 bases. Germline V gene data show CDR1 as SGHRS and CDR2 as YFSETQ. J lost 3 bases, V lost 2 bases, and 4 bases had no gene match. The CDR3 length is 15 residues. CDR3 amino acids: CASSFQGADNQPQHF. The CDR3, as DNA: TGCGCCAGCAGCTTCCAGGGGGCCGACAATCAGCCCCAGCATTTT.

In the case of this clone: Other DNA variants within this sample encode the same CDR3. The J gene is TRBJ2-3, the V gene TRBV5-1, with TRBD2 as a possible D gene (6 bases). CDR1 is SGHRS, CDR2 YFSETQ, per germline. There are 14 residues in the CDR3. V was cut by 4 bases and J by 0 bases, with 9 bases left in between. The CDR3 DNA reads TGCGCCAGCAGCCCCGGAGGGAGCACAGATACGCAGTATTTT. It codes for CASSPGGSTDTQYF.

This chain joins TRBV28 and TRBJ2-7; D might be TRBD2 (6 bases). This CDR3 comprises 15 residues. Per germline, CDR1 MDHEN and CDR2 SYDVKM. V lost 2 bases and J lost 2, with 13 bases in between. The CDR3 protein is CASSLVSAGPYEQYF. CDR3 coding DNA: TGTGCCAGCAGTTTAGTTTCCGCGGGACCCTACGAGCAGTACTTC.

V and J are TRBV5-4 and TRBJ2-1, with 9 bases aligning to TRBD1. The germline CDR1 and CDR2 sequences are SGHNT and YYREEE (reference sequence). This CDR3 is built from 14 residues. V trimming: 1 base; J trimming: 9 bases; junction bases outside the gene matches: 5. The DNA for the CDR3 is TGTGCCAGCAGCTTGACACAGGGGGCCCTTGAGCAGTTCTTC. It specifies CASSLTQGALEQFF.

The chain employs TRBV21-1 and TRBJ1-5; the table's D call, TRBD1, was not checked against the DNA. TRBV21-1 is reported as a pseudogene. The CDR3 runs to 15 residues. CDR3 in amino acids: CASSKGGTGAQPQHF. Here the CDR3 DNA reads TGTGCCAGCAGCAAAGGCGGGACAGGGGCTCAGCCCCAGCATTTT.

This sequence joins TRBV28 and TRBJ1-2; 7 bases are a match to TRBD1. In germline, CDR1 is MDHEN, CDR2 SYDVKM. This CDR3 is built from 16 residues. J lost 8 bases, V lost 3 bases, and 15 bases had no gene match. CDR3: CASSFRPTTGVKGYTF. CDR3 in DNA: TGTGCCAGCAGTTTTCGGCCGACCACAGGGGTCAAGGGCTACACCTTC.

The chain recombines TRBV6-4 with TRBJ1-2; D might be TRBD1 (5 bases). The germline gives CDR1 MRHNA, CDR2 SNTAGT. The CDR3 covers 13 residues. Trimming left V 2 bases short and J 1 base short, with 5 bases between. The CDR3: CASSDGGNYGYTF. The CDR3 DNA follows: TGTGCCAGCAGTGACGGGGGTAACTATGGCTACACCTTC.

This chain joins TRBV19 and TRBJ1-5; 9 positions match TRBD1. The CDR3 sequence is 17 residues long. Trimming cost V 5 bases and J 2 bases; bases outside gene matches: 10. The germline V gene encodes CDR1 LNHDA and CDR2 SQIVND (reference sequence). CDR3 amino acids: CASSRGQGRDRNQPQHF. CDR3 coding DNA: TGTGCCAGTAGTCGGGGACAGGGAAGGGATCGCAATCAGCCCCAGCATTTT.

The rearrangement uses TRBV27 and TRBJ1-1; D unresolved. Germline V lookup: CDR1 MNHEY, CDR2 SMNVEV (reference sequence). This CDR3 has 13 amino acids. The V end was cut by 8 bases, the J end by 6 bases, with 16 bases between. The CDR3 sequence is CASHSPIGPEAFF. The CDR3 DNA reads as TGTGCCAGCCATTCCCCAATCGGGCCTGAAGCTTTCTTT.

The chain employs TRBV5-1 and TRBJ1-4; D is uncertain. Deletions cut 0 bases from V and 0 bases from J, with 6 bases between. Germline V gene lookup returns CDR1 SGHRS and CDR2 YFSETQ. This CDR3 region has 15 residues. The CDR3 is CASSLAPSTNEKLFF. CDR3 bases: TGCGCCAGCAGCTTGGCCCCTTCAACTAATGAAAAACTGTTTTTT.

The V gene is TRBV28, the J gene TRBJ1-2; D ambiguous. There are 12 residues in the CDR3. Germline lookup yields CDR1 MDHEN and CDR2 SYDVKM. V shed 3 bases and J shed 7 bases, with 9 bases lying between them. The CDR3 DNA reads as TGTGCCAGCAGTTTCCGGGGAGGTGGCTACACCTTC. Amino acids: CASSFRGGGYTF.

The chain carries TRBV9 and TRBJ2-3; 9 bases match TRBD1. J was trimmed by 3 bases and V by 0 bases; bases with no gene match: 2. Germline assignment: CDR1 SGDLS and CDR2 YYNGEE. This CDR3 contains 15 residues. CDR3 bases: TGTGCCAGCAGCGTAGTGACAGGGGGTACAGATACGCAGTATTTT. Translated: CASSVVTGGTDTQYF.

V usage is TRBV7-3 and J usage is TRBJ2-7, with 9 bases fitting TRBD1. Germline V gene lookup returns CDR1 SGHTA and CDR2 FQGTGA. The CDR3 runs 14 residues. With 3 bases clipped from V and 7 bases from J, the junction kept 7 bases outside the gene matches. The CDR3: CASSLGTGFGEQYF. In DNA, the CDR3 is TGTGCCAGCAGCTTGGGGACAGGGTTTGGTGAGCAGTACTTC. Full variable domain (missing parts from reference TRBV7-3 and TRBJ2-7): GAGVSQTPSNKVTEKGKYVELRCDPISGHTALYWYRQSLGQGPEFLIYFQGTGAADDSGLPNDRFFAVRPEGSVSTLKIQRTERGDSAVYLCASSLGTGFGEQYFGPGTRLTVT.

The chain couples TRBV28 to TRBJ2-3, with D perhaps matching TRBD1 or TRBD2 (5 bases each). The CDR3 is made up of 15 amino acids. Between the trimmed V and J ends, which lost 5 bases and 1 base, there was a span of 13 bases. Per the germline V gene, CDR1 is MDHEN and CDR2 is SYDVKM. In DNA, the CDR3 is TGTGCCAGCAGTAATCGGGACCGACGCACAGATACGCAGTATTTT. Its translation: CASSNRDRRTDTQYF.

The chain combines TRBV5-4 with TRBJ1-1; 12 bases map to TRBD1. V lost 3 bases to trimming and J lost 4 bases; unmatched junction nucleotides: 7. Looked up from germline, CDR1 is SGHNT and CDR2 is YYREEE (reference sequence). This CDR3 contains 16 residues. CDR3 region: CASSYPGQGASTEAFF. The CDR3 region has the DNA TGTGCCAGCAGCTACCCGGGACAGGGGGCGAGCACTGAAGCTTTCTTT.

This chain's CDR3 is CAWSLGSFEDEQYF. Written as DNA, the CDR3 is TGTGCCTGGAGCTTAGGGAGCTTCGAAGACGAGCAGTACTTC. The gene calls are TRBV30 and TRBJ2-7, with a possible D match to TRBD2 (5 bases). The V and J ends lost 3 bases and 5 bases respectively, with 17 bases between them. The CDR3 sequence is 14 residues long. Germline V gene lookup returns CDR1 GTSNPN and CDR2 SVGIG (reference sequence).

The CDR3 sequence: CAWGPGETQYF. As DNA, the CDR3 is TGTGCCTGGGGGCCGGGAGAGACCCAGTACTTC. The chain is built from TRBV30 and TRBJ2-5; no definite D call. Trimming took 5 bases from V and 4 from J, leaving 8 bases between them. CDR1 and CDR2 from the germline V gene are GTSNPN and SVGIG (reference sequence). This CDR3 region has 11 residues.

The chain uses TRBV6-1 and TRBJ2-3; maybe TRBD2 (6 bases). Germline CDR1 is MNHNS and CDR2 is SASEGT. The CDR3 is 18 residues long. Trimming stripped 0 bases from V and 6 bases from J, with 22 bases between. The CDR3 region has the DNA TGTGCCAGCAGTGAAGCGAGCCCAAATAGCGGACTATGGGATACGCAGTATTTT. Translated, it gives CASSEASPNSGLWDTQYF.

This clone was counted only a few times. The chain combines TRBV21-1 with TRBJ1-5. TRBV21-1 is flagged as a pseudogene. The CDR3 contains 14 residues. CDR3 protein: CASSIPGSNQPQHF. Written as DNA, the CDR3 is TGTGCCAGCAGCATCCCGGGTAGCAATCAGCCCCAGCATTTT.

The rearrangement joins TRBV7-6 to TRBJ1-2, with a weak D call TRBD1 (5 bases). Trimming took off 4 bases at V and 8 bases at J, with 14 bases between the two ends. Germline V gene data show CDR1 as SGHVS and CDR2 as FNYEAQ. The CDR3 is 13 amino acids. CDR3 DNA sequence: TGTGCCAGCAGCTCGAGCGGAGGGGAAGGCTACACCTTC. Protein: CASSSSGGEGYTF.